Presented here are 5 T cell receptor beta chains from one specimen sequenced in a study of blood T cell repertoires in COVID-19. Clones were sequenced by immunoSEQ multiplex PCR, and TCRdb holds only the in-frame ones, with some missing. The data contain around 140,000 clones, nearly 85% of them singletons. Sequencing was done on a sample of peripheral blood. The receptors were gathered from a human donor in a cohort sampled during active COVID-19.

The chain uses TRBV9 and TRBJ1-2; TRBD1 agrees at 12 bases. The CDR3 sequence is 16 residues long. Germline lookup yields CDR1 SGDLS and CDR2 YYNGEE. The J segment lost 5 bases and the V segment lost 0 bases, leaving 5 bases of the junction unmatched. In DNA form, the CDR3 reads TGTGCCAGCAGCGTAGAGGGACAGGGGGCCGGGTATGGCTACACCTTC. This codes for CASSVEGQGAGYGYTF.

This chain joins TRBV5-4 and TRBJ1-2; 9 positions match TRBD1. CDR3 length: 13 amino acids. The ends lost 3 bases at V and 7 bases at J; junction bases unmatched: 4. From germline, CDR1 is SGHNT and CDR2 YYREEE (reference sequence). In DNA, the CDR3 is TGTGCCAGCAGCTGGGACAGGGAGAGTGGCTACACCTTC. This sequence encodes CASSWDRESGYTF.

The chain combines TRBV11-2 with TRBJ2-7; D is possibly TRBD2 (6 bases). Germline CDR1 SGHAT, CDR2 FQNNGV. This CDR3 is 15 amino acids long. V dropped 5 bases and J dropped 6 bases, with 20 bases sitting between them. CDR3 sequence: CASSRAAGNRAEQYF. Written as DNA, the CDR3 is TGTGCCAGCAGCCGGGCGGCGGGGAACCGGGCCGAGCAGTACTTC.

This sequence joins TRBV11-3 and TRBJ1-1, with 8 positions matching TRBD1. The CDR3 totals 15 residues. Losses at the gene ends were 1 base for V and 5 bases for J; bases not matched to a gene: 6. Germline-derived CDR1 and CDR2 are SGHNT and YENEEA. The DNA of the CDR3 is TGTGCCAGCAGCTTAGGTCGGGACAGGCGGACTGAAGCTTTCTTT. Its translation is CASSLGRDRRTEAFF.

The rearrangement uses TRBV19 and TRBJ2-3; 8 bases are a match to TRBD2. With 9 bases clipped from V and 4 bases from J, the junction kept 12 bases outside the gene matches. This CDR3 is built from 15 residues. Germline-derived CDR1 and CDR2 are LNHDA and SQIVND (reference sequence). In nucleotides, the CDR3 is TGTGCCAGCTCCCGGGGCGCGGGAGGTTCAGATACGCAGTATTTT. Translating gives CASSRGAGGSDTQYF.